This T cell receptor (beta chain) was recorded in a study of blood T cell repertoires in COVID-19. Sequencing used immunoSEQ multiplex PCR; TCRdb keeps in-frame clones, though not all of them. The sample has a few hundred thousand clones, roughly nine tenths seen once. The CDR3 has 13 amino acids. Trimming took off 4 bases at V and 6 bases at J, with 9 bases between the two ends. The germline V gene has CDR1 LGHDT and CDR2 YNNKEL (reference sequence). Sequenced sample: peripheral blood. This clonotype was obtained from a woman aged 50 to 60 who had recovered from COVID-19. The chain joins TRBV3-1 (or the pseudogene TRBV3-2) to TRBJ2-2; possible D gene TRBD2, 5 bases. In DNA form, the CDR3 reads TGTGCCAGCAGCCCTCGGACTGCCGGGGAGCTGTTTTTT. Protein sequence: CASSPRTAGELFF.